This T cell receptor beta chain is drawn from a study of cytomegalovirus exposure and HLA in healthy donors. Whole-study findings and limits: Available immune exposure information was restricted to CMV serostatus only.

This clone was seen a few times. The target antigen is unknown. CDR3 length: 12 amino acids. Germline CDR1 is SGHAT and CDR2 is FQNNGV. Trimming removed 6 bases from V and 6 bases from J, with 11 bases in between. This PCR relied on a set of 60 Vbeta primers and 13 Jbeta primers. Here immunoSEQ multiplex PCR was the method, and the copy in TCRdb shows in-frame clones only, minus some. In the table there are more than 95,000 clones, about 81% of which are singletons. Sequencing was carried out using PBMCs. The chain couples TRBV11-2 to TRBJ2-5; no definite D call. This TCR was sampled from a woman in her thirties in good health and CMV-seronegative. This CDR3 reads CASSTTGQTQYF. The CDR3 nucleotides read TGTGCCAGCAGTACGACGGGTCAGACCCAGTACTTC.